What follows is one TCR beta chain and its context. Its cognate antigen is unknown. This CDR3 region has 15 residues. V gave up 0 bases and J gave up 2 bases, with 8 bases separating them. The germline CDR1 and CDR2 sequences are MNHEY and SMNVEV (reference sequence). Study-wide findings and caveats: The TCR gene usage of tumor memory CD4+ T cells clustered together with blood and lymph node memory CD4+ cells and with lymph node naive CD4+ cells. Tumor Treg TCRs overlapped most with tumor naive CD4+ cells.

Memory CD4+ T cells were sorted as CD4+CD45RO+CD25- cells. Semi-nested PCR with Nested Universal Primer A followed constant-region reverse priming of full-length variable regions. MiXCR, applied by TCRdb to the 5' RACE reads, yields one record per CDR3 protein. The data contain about 41,000 distinct CDR3 sequences, 29% of them singletons. The chain is built from TRBV27 and TRBJ1-5; no firm D call. This sequence originates from a female donor with breast cancer. Sequenced input: memory CD4+ T cells sorted from a lymph node. Subset reported: memory CD4+ T cells, CD4+CD45RO+CD25-. The CDR3 coding sequence is TGTGCCAGCAGTTTATCGTGGGAAGGCAATCAGCCCCAGCATTTT. This gives the protein CASSLSWEGNQPQHF.